The 28 T cell receptor beta chains below were found in one sample sequenced in a study of blood T cell repertoires in COVID-19. Here immunoSEQ multiplex PCR was the method, and the copy in TCRdb shows in-frame clones only, minus some. In the table there are around 190,000 clones, roughly three quarters of which are singletons. Sequencing was done on a sample of peripheral blood. Receptor source: a woman in her forties with COVID-19, enrolled during active disease.

V is TRBV5-1 and J is TRBJ2-3; D not certain. V was clipped by 0 bases and J by 3 bases, with 5 bases between them. Germline V CDR1 and CDR2: SGHRS, YFSETQ. CDR3 length: 13 residues. The CDR3 DNA follows: TGCGCCAGCAGCTTGGCCGTGACAGATACGCAGTATTTT. It translates to CASSLAVTDTQYF.

The V gene is TRBV24-1, the J gene TRBJ2-3, with 8 bases fitting TRBD1. The CDR3 runs 15 residues. In germline, CDR1 is KGHDR, CDR2 SFDVKD. With 9 bases clipped from V and 4 bases from J, the junction kept 11 bases outside the gene matches. This CDR3 is CATGGPGGESDTQYF. The DNA of the CDR3 is TGTGCCACCGGAGGGCCAGGGGGCGAGTCAGATACGCAGTATTTT.

The rearrangement joins TRBV18 to TRBJ2-7, with a tentative D call TRBD2 (6 bases). The CDR3 covers 15 residues. The V gene lost 3 bases and the J gene lost 2 bases, with 14 bases spanning the gap. In germline, CDR1 is KGHSH, CDR2 LQKENI. CDR3 DNA: TGTGCCAGCTCACCCGCTGGGACTGAAGCCTACGAGCAGTACTTC. Translation gives CASSPAGTEAYEQYF. Full variable domain (outside the CDR3, taken from reference TRBV18 and TRBJ2-7): NAGVMQNPRHLVRRRGQEARLRCSPMKGHSHVYWYRQLPEEGLKFMVYLQKENIIDESGMPKERFSAEFPKEGPSILRIQQVVRGDSAAYFCASSPAGTEAYEQYFGPGTRLTVT.

This sequence joins TRBV6-5 and TRBJ2-3, with 7 bases lining up with TRBD1. Germline trimming cut 6 bases from V and 0 bases from J; bases unmatched to any gene: 6. The germline CDR1 and CDR2 sequences are MNHEY and SVGAGI. The CDR3 consists of 15 residues. The CDR3 reads CASRIMTGSTDTQYF. The CDR3 nucleotides are TGTGCCAGCAGGATAATGACAGGGAGCACAGATACGCAGTATTTT.

The chain couples TRBV5-1 to TRBJ2-3, with 12 bases matching TRBD2. In germline, CDR1 is SGHRS, CDR2 YFSETQ. There are 17 residues in the CDR3. The trim removed 4 bases at V and 3 bases at J, leaving 9 bases unmatched. The CDR3 DNA is TGCGCCAGCAGCACCGGACTAGCGGGGCCCGGGACAGATACGCAGTATTTT. This sequence encodes CASSTGLAGPGTDTQYF.

The chain employs TRBV6-1 and TRBJ1-6, with 10 bases that match TRBD1. With V trimmed by 1 base and J by 8 bases, 2 bases remained unmatched. Germline CDR1 MNHNS, CDR2 SASEGT. The CDR3 spans 15 residues. The CDR3 protein is CASSEVGQGYSPLHF. The CDR3 coding sequence is TGTGCCAGCAGTGAAGTGGGACAGGGGTATTCACCCCTCCACTTT.

The rearrangement links TRBV19 to TRBJ1-5, with D possibly being TRBD1 (5 bases). This CDR3 contains 16 residues. V dropped 1 base and J dropped 6 bases, with 16 bases sitting between them. Germline assignment: CDR1 LNHDA and CDR2 SQIVND (reference sequence). DNA for the CDR3: TGTGCCAGTAGTATAGTCGGCAGGGAGGTGGGTCAGCCCCAGCATTTT. Protein: CASSIVGREVGQPQHF.

The chain uses TRBV4-3 and TRBJ1-3, with unresolved D. The germline gives CDR1 LGHNA, CDR2 YSLEER. Trimming pared 4 bases from V and 2 bases from J, leaving 6 bases between. The CDR3 loop spans 13 amino acids. The CDR3 reads CASSPGAGNTIYF. The CDR3 DNA sequence: TGCGCCAGCAGCCCCGGAGCTGGAAACACCATATATTTT.

The rearrangement joins TRBV6-5 to TRBJ1-2, with a tentative D call TRBD1 (5 bases). The V gene's germline CDR1 is MNHEY and CDR2 SVGAGI. V was trimmed by 7 bases and J by 0 bases, leaving 12 bases between them. This CDR3 is 14 amino acids long. The CDR3: CASTLSTANYGYTF. The DNA of the CDR3 is TGTGCCAGCACCCTATCGACAGCTAACTATGGCTACACCTTC.

CDR3 residues: CASSFGSRTGANVLTF. The CDR3, as DNA: TGTGCCAGCAGCTTTGGCAGCAGGACTGGGGCCAACGTCCTGACTTTC. The J gene is TRBJ2-6, the V gene TRBV5-4; D uncertain. Deletions cut 2 bases from V and 2 bases from J, with 11 bases between. Germline V gives CDR1 SGHNT, CDR2 YYREEE (reference sequence). The CDR3 extends over 16 amino acids.

This clone was seen a handful of times. This chain links TRBV5-1 with TRBJ2-5; no clear D gene. Trimming shortened V by 5 bases and J by 0 bases, and 11 bases separated the two germline ends. The CDR3 loop spans 14 amino acids. Germline V lookup: CDR1 SGHRS, CDR2 YFSETQ. CDR3 in amino acids: CASRGPWDQETQYF. CDR3 DNA: TGCGCCAGCAGGGGCCCGTGGGACCAAGAGACCCAGTACTTC.

This chain connects TRBV13 to TRBJ2-2; the D gene is possibly TRBD2 (6 bases). The V gene lost 5 bases and the J gene lost 13 bases, with 20 bases spanning the gap. CDR1 and CDR2 (germline): PRHDT, FYEKMQ (reference sequence). There are 14 residues in the CDR3. The CDR3 DNA reads as TGTGCCAGCAGCCCACCCCGGGGACTTAGAGGGCTGTTTTTT. Its translation is CASSPPRGLRGLFF.

This clone was seen once. The gene calls are TRBV3-1 (or the pseudogene TRBV3-2) and TRBJ1-1; a possible D gene is TRBD1 (5 bases). The CDR3 loop spans 16 amino acids. V dropped 0 bases and J dropped 3 bases, with 14 bases sitting between them. CDR1 LGHDT and CDR2 YNNKEL come from the germline V gene (reference sequence). The CDR3: CASSQDSPPGDTEAFF. Here the CDR3 DNA reads TGTGCCAGCAGCCAAGACTCCCCCCCGGGGGACACTGAAGCTTTCTTT.

This chain connects TRBV5-1 to TRBJ2-2; D is possibly TRBD2 (6 bases). The V gene lost 1 base and the J gene lost 1 base, with 11 bases spanning the gap. The CDR3 runs 16 residues. The germline V gene encodes CDR1 SGHRS and CDR2 YFSETQ. The CDR3 nucleotides are TGCGCCAGCAGCTTGATGTCGGGGGAGAACACCGGGGAGCTGTTTTTT. Protein product: CASSLMSGENTGELFF.

V usage is TRBV7-2 and J usage is TRBJ2-7, with a tentative D call TRBD1 (6 bases). CDR3 length: 16 amino acids. V was shortened by 5 bases and J by 7 bases, with 24 bases between the two germline ends. Germline CDR1 reads SGHTA; CDR2 reads FQGNSA. CDR3: CASSAIRGRGRGEQYF. CDR3 coding DNA: TGTGCCAGCAGCGCGATTCGGGGCAGGGGCAGGGGTGAGCAGTACTTC.

The gene calls are TRBV5-1 and TRBJ2-2; D unclear. CDR1 and CDR2 from the germline V gene are SGHRS and YFSETQ. Trimming left V 0 bases short and J 0 bases short, with 6 bases between. The CDR3 consists of 15 residues. The CDR3 DNA sequence: TGCGCCAGCAGCTTGGACAGCACGAACACCGGGGAGCTGTTTTTT. It specifies CASSLDSTNTGELFF.

V and J are TRBV7-3 and TRBJ1-2; 8 nucleotides align to TRBD1. Germline V gene data show CDR1 as SGHTA and CDR2 as FQGTGA. Losses at the gene ends were 5 bases for V and 8 bases for J; bases not matched to a gene: 10. This CDR3 has 14 residues. The CDR3 bases are TGTGCCAGCAGCCCGACAGGGGCTCTTGAGGGCTACACCTTC. It translates to CASSPTGALEGYTF.

In this sample, this clone turned up many times. J is TRBJ1-1 and V is TRBV4-3; 9 nucleotides match TRBD1. This CDR3 region has 15 residues. The ends lost 1 base at V and 6 bases at J; junction bases unmatched: 6. Per germline, CDR1 LGHNA and CDR2 YSLEER. The CDR3 is CASSQGRDRAAEAFF. The DNA for the CDR3 is TGCGCCAGCAGCCAAGGCCGGGACAGGGCTGCTGAAGCTTTCTTT.

The chain joins TRBV7-6 to TRBJ2-5, with D uncertain. The CDR3 consists of 13 residues. V was pared by 7 bases and J by 5 bases, with 14 bases between. Germline V CDR1 and CDR2: SGHVS, FNYEAQ. This chain's CDR3 is CASNMGPDETQYF. DNA of the CDR3: TGTGCCAGCAACATGGGCCCCGATGAGACCCAGTACTTC.

This clone was recorded many times. This chain uses TRBV5-1 with TRBJ2-3; tentative D call: TRBD2 (5 bases). Per germline, CDR1 SGHRS and CDR2 YFSETQ. The length of the CDR3 is 13 residues. V shed 2 bases and J shed 9 bases, with 13 bases lying between them. In DNA form, the CDR3 reads TGCGCCAGCAGCTTTGCGGAGGCCCGGACGCAGTATTTT. Encoded protein: CASSFAEARTQYF.

The CDR3 bases are TGTGCCAGCAGCTTGACAGGAAACATTTATAATTCACCCCTCCACTTT. Translated, it gives CASSLTGNIYNSPLHF. The chain employs TRBV7-2 and TRBJ1-6; D might be TRBD1 (6 bases). V was cut by 3 bases and J by 4 bases, with 13 bases left in between. The CDR3 has 16 residues. In germline, CDR1 is SGHTA, CDR2 FQGNSA.

This chain connects TRBV7-2 to TRBJ2-7, with a weak D call TRBD2 (6 bases). V was pared by 1 base and J by 7 bases, with 14 bases between. Per germline, CDR1 SGHTA and CDR2 FQGNSA. The CDR3 consists of 14 residues. This CDR3 reads CASSLGLARVEQYF. CDR3 nucleotide sequence: TGTGCCAGCAGCTTAGGGCTAGCGAGGGTGGAGCAGTACTTC.

This clone has only one observation. This sequence joins TRBV3-1 (or the pseudogene TRBV3-2) and TRBJ1-1; maybe TRBD1 (5 bases). Trimming took 7 bases from V and 4 from J, leaving 16 bases between them. Germline lookup yields CDR1 LGHDT and CDR2 YNNKEL (reference sequence). The CDR3 is made up of 14 amino acids. The CDR3 DNA follows: TGTGCCAGCACCTCTACTGGGGGGGGCACTGAAGCTTTCTTT. Protein product: CASTSTGGGTEAFF.

The gene calls are TRBV12-3 or TRBV12-4 and TRBJ2-3, with a tentative D call TRBD1 (5 bases). The CDR3 totals 12 residues. Trimming removed 10 bases from V and 9 bases from J, with 17 bases in between. In DNA form, the CDR3 reads TGTGCCACCGCATCAGGGCCCGAAACGCAGTATTTT. It encodes CATASGPETQYF.

This clone has only one observation. This rearrangement joins TRBV11-1 to TRBJ2-3, with 11 bases aligning to TRBD2. CDR3 size: 16 residues. J was trimmed by 0 bases and V by 4 bases; bases with no gene match: 3. Germline CDR1 reads SGHAT; CDR2 reads FQDESV (reference sequence). CDR3 loop: CASSSGLAGSTDTQYF. In DNA form, the CDR3 reads TGTGCCAGCAGCTCCGGACTAGCGGGTAGCACAGATACGCAGTATTTT.

This clone was observed a handful of times. The chain employs TRBV19 and TRBJ1-5; D is possibly TRBD1 (6 bases). The germline V gene has CDR1 LNHDA and CDR2 SQIVND (reference sequence). The CDR3 loop spans 14 amino acids. V shed 1 base and J shed 11 bases, with 15 bases lying between them. The CDR3 region is CASSIGGGQRAQHF. In nucleotides, the CDR3 is TGTGCCAGTAGTATAGGAGGGGGTCAAAGGGCCCAGCATTTT. Full variable domain (outside the CDR3, taken from reference TRBV19 and TRBJ1-5): DGGITQSPKYLFRKEGQNVTLSCEQNLNHDAMYWYRQDPGQGLRLIYYSQIVNDFQKGDIAEGYSVSREKKESFPLTVTSAQKNPTAFYLCASSIGGGQRAQHFGDGTRLSIL.

There are a few counts of this clone. V and J are TRBV14 and TRBJ2-3; 10 bases agree with TRBD2. The CDR3 contains 17 residues. The V gene's germline CDR1 is SGHDN and CDR2 FVKESK. Germline trimming cut 5 bases from V and 3 bases from J; bases unmatched to any gene: 11. The CDR3 nucleotides are TGTGCCAGCAGCTTCACTAGCGGGATAGGGGGAACAGATACGCAGTATTTT. This encodes CASSFTSGIGGTDTQYF.

The chain couples TRBV19 to TRBJ2-5; 10 bases agree with TRBD1. The J segment lost 5 bases and the V segment lost 6 bases, leaving 12 bases of the junction unmatched. Germline lookup yields CDR1 LNHDA and CDR2 SQIVND (reference sequence). CDR3 length equals 16 residues. The CDR3 sequence is CASSLGTGAFGETQYF. The CDR3 bases are TGTGCCAGTAGCTTGGGGACAGGGGCCTTTGGGGAGACCCAGTACTTC. The variable domain in full, completed from reference TRBV19 and TRBJ2-5, reads DGGITQSPKYLFRKEGQNVTLSCEQNLNHDAMYWYRQDPGQGLRLIYYSQIVNDFQKGDIAEGYSVSREKKESFPLTVTSAQKNPTAFYLCASSLGTGAFGETQYFGPGTRLLVL.